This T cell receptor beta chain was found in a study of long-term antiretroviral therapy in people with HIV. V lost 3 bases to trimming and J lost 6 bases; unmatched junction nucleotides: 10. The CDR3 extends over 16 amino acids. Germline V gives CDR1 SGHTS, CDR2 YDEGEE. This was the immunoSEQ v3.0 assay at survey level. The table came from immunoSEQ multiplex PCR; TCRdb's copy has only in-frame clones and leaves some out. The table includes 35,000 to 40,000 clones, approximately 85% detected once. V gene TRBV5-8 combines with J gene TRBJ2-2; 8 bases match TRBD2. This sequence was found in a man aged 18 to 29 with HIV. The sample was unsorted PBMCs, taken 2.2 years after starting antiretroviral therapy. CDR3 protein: CASSSPGTSSAGELFF. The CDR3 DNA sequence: TGTGCCAGCAGCTCTCCCGGGACTAGTTCCGCCGGGGAGCTGTTTTTT.